Below, one T cell receptor (beta chain) is given with its context. Its target is not known. A single record per CDR3 protein comes from TCRdb applying MiXCR to the 5' RACE reads. The table has under 170,000 distinct CDR3 sequences, roughly 44% seen once. This sample is drawn from a study of CD8 T cells in ankylosing spondylitis. Study-level results: Significant enrichment of disease-linked clones was reportedly seen in matched ankylosing spondylitis synovial fluid. Relatively rare in peripheral blood, disease-linked clones were also CD8+. Several of the motif variants were reported before in synovial fluid and blood from reactive arthritis. A motif of roughly eight highly homologous TCR beta variants was seen as apparently characteristic of ankylosing spondylitis blood.

The J segment lost 3 bases and the V segment lost 1 base, leaving 6 bases of the junction unmatched. The CDR3 extends over 16 amino acids. The germline CDR1 and CDR2 sequences are LGHDT and YNNKEL (reference sequence). The receptor was isolated from a male donor with ankylosing spondylitis. The chain has TRBV3-1 and TRBJ2-7; TRBD2 matches at 10 bases. The sequenced material came from synovial fluid, either unsorted or a sorted T cell fraction (not recorded which). CDR3 in DNA: TGTGCCAGCAGCCAAGCCGCTAGCGGGAGTCTCTACGAGCAGTACTTC. This translates into CASSQAASGSLYEQYF.